This T cell receptor beta chain was sequenced for a study of tumor-infiltrating lymphocytes in oesophageal squamous cell carcinoma. From the PCR reads, TCRdb called clonotypes with MiXCR, one entry per CDR3 protein. The data contain about 21,000 distinct CDR3 sequences, about 34% of them seen just once; the ten biggest clones take up 12%. This clonotype showed up just a few times. The sequence was obtained from a male donor with esophageal squamous cell carcinoma. The sample taken for sequencing was esophageal tumor tissue.

Here the CDR3 reads CATQGRETQYF. CDR3 in DNA: TGTGCCACCCAGGGACGGGAGACCCAGTACTTC. The rearrangement links TRBV24-1 to TRBJ2-3; D might be TRBD1 or TRBD2, each matching 5 bases. TRBJ2-5 matches the DNA end more closely, so the J call is doubtful. CDR3 length: 11 amino acids. The germline V gene has CDR1 KGHDR and CDR2 SFDVKD.